This T cell receptor (beta chain) is drawn from a study of spatial heterogeneity in lung cancer. Study as a whole: There was a strong correlation between the counts of TCR transcripts measured in tumor regions and a T cell transcriptional module score that was calculated from matched bulk RNA-seq.

Time point noted: sample taken at primary tumor resection. No cell sorting; template was whole RNA from tumor, lung tissue or PBMC. Findings and limits, study-wide: Mutation tallies in tumors tracked expanded intratumoral alpha and beta TCR counts.

The library protocol tagged each TCR cDNA with a unique molecular identifier. TCRdb re-derived calls from the 5' RACE reads in MiXCR, one entry per CDR3 protein. This table has 3,000 or so distinct CDR3 sequences, about an eighth appearing once. There are a few counts of this clonotype. Its cognate antigen is unknown. V dropped 4 bases and J dropped 8 bases, with 17 bases sitting between them. The CDR3 contains 14 residues. Sequenced here: lung tumor tissue, sampled at surgery. The rearrangement joins TRBV12-3 or TRBV12-4 to TRBJ1-2, with D maybe TRBD1 (5 bases). The receptor's source is a male donor with early-stage non-small cell lung cancer. The chain's CDR3 is CASSSTGTRIGYTF. The CDR3 bases are TGTGCCAGCAGTTCTACCGGGACTAGAATCGGCTACACCTTC.